These 6 T cell receptor beta chains came from one sample sequenced in a study of blood T cell repertoires in COVID-19. Data came from immunoSEQ multiplex PCR; TCRdb stores just in-frame clones and leaves some out. The sample lists about 180,000 clones, 80% to 90% occurring once. The sample taken for sequencing was peripheral blood. The receptors here all came from a human donor with active or convalescent COVID-19. The donor label of this sample is uncertain.

This sequence joins TRBV20-1 and TRBJ1-5; no clear D. This CDR3 spans 16 amino acids. Trimming left V 3 bases short and J 0 bases short, with 15 bases between. CDR1 DFQATT and CDR2 SNEGSKA come from the germline V gene (reference sequence). The CDR3 spells CSASLGSGYSNQPQHF. In DNA form, the CDR3 reads TGCAGTGCTAGTTTAGGAAGCGGATATAGCAATCAGCCCCAGCATTTT.

V and J are TRBV19 and TRBJ2-3, with 10 bases fitting TRBD2. The CDR3 has 16 amino acids. Germline V gene data show CDR1 as LNHDA and CDR2 as SQIVND (reference sequence). Trimming took 5 bases from V and 4 from J; bases not matched to a gene: 9. The DNA of the CDR3 is TGTGCCAGTAGTGCCAGTTCTAGCGGGAGTGCAGATACGCAGTATTTT. This codes for CASSASSSGSADTQYF.

The gene calls are TRBV29-1 and TRBJ2-3; 14 bases are shared with TRBD2. The CDR3 consists of 17 residues. The J segment lost 5 bases and the V segment lost 5 bases, leaving 12 bases of the junction unmatched. From germline, CDR1 is SQVTM and CDR2 ANQGSEA. CDR3 bases: TGCAGCGTTCTATCGGGGACTAGCGGGAGAAATATAGATACGCAGTATTTT. Translating it yields CSVLSGTSGRNIDTQYF.

This clone was observed a handful of times. The CDR3 protein is CASSQDDSYNEQFF. CDR3 DNA: TGCGCCAGCAGCCAAGATGATAGCTACAATGAGCAGTTCTTC. V usage is TRBV4-1 and J usage is TRBJ2-1; no clear D. In germline, CDR1 is MGHRA, CDR2 YSYEKL. Trimming took off 0 bases at V and 3 bases at J, with 6 bases between the two ends. This CDR3 is built from 14 residues.

This clone has a handful of counts. This chain connects TRBV23-1 to TRBJ2-5, with D unresolved. TRBV23-1 is marked as an open reading frame, function uncertain. The CDR3 length is 14 residues. V was shortened by 6 bases and J by 5 bases, with 16 bases between the two germline ends. The CDR3 sequence: CASRLWLTGETQYF. In DNA, the CDR3 is TGCGCCAGCAGATTGTGGTTAACCGGGGAGACCCAGTACTTC.

In its sample, this clone was seen once. This sequence joins TRBV4-2 and TRBJ1-3; TRBD1 is a possible D gene (5 bases). The V gene lost 1 base and the J gene lost 1 base, with 14 bases spanning the gap. CDR3 size: 17 residues. CDR1 is LGHNA and CDR2 is YNFKEQ in the germline V gene. In nucleotides, the CDR3 is TGTGCCAGCAGCCAAGGGTTCGCGGCAGGGTCTGGAAACACCATATATTTT. It encodes CASSQGFAAGSGNTIYF.